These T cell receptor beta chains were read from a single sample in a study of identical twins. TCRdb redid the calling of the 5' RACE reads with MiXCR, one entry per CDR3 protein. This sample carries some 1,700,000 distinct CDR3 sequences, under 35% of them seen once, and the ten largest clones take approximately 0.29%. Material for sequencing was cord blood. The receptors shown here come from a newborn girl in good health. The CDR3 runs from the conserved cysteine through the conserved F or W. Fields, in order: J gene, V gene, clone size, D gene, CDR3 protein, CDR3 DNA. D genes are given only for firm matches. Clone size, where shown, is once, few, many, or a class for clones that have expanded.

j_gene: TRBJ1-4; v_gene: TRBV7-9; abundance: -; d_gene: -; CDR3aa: CASSSGQGTNEKLFF; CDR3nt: TGTGCCAGCAGCTCCGGGCAGGGGACTAATGAAAAACTGTTTTTT
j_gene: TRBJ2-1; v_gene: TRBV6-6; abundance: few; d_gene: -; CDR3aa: CASSYDNLVNEQFF; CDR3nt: TGTGCCAGCAGTTACGACAACCTGGTCAATGAGCAGTTCTTC
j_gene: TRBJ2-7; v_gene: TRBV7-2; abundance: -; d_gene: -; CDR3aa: CASSLSILDEQYF; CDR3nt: TGTGCCAGCAGCTTATCAATCCTAGACGAGCAGTACTTC
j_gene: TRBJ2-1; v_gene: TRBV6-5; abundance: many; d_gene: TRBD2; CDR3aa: CASSYSSGRANEQFF; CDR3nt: TGTGCCAGCAGTTACTCTAGCGGGAGGGCCAATGAGCAGTTCTTC
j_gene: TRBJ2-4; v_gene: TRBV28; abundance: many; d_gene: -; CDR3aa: CASSSTSTGHRAKNIQYF; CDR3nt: TGTGCCAGCAGTTCGACCTCGACAGGACACCGCGCCAAAAACATTCAGTACTTC
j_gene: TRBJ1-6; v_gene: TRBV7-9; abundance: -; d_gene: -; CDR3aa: CASSFGQNSPLHF; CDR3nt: TGTGCCAGCAGCTTCGGTCAGAATTCACCCCTCCACTTT
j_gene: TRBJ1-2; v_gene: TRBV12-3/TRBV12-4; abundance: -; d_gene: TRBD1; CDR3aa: CANSPRTGYYGYTF; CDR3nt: TGTGCCAACAGTCCACGGACAGGGTACTATGGCTACACCTTC
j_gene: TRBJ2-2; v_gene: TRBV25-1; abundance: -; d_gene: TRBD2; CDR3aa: CASSDLAGPNTGELFF; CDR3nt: TGTGCCAGCAGTGATCTAGCGGGACCGAACACCGGGGAGCTGTTTTTT
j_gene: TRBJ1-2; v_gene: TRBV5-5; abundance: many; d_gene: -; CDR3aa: CASSLPKTANYGYTF; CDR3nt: TGTGCCAGCAGCTTGCCGAAGACAGCTAACTATGGCTACACCTTC
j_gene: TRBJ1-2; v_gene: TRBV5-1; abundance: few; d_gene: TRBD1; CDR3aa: CASSSTPGQGYGYTF; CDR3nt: TGCGCCAGCAGTTCTACACCGGGACAGGGCTATGGCTACACCTTC
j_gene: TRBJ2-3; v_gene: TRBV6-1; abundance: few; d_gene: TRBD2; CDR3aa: CASSRAGGSTDTQYF; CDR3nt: TGTGCCAGCAGTCGAGCGGGAGGGAGCACAGATACGCAGTATTTT
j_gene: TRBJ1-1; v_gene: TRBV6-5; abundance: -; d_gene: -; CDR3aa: CASSHIGGVVNTEAFF; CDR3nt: TGTGCCAGCAGCCATATAGGGGGGGTAGTGAACACTGAAGCTTTCTTT
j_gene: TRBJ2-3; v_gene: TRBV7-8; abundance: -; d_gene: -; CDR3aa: CASSDERESTDTQYF; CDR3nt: TGTGCCAGCAGCGACGAACGTGAAAGCACAGATACGCAGTATTTT
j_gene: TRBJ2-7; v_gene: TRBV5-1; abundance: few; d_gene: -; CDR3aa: CASSFNGVSYEQYF; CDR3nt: TGCGCCAGCAGCTTTAACGGGGTCAGCTACGAGCAGTACTTC
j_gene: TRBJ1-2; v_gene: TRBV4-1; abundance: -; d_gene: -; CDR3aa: CASSQPLAGGYTF; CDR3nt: TGCGCCAGCAGCCAACCATTGGCCGGGGGCTACACCTTC
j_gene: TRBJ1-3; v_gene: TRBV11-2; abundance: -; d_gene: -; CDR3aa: CASSSYREALSGNTIYF; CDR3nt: TGTGCCAGCAGCTCCTACAGGGAGGCCCTCTCTGGAAACACCATATATTTT
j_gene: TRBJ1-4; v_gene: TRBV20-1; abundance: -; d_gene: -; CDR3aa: CSARGKQEKLFF; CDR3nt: TGCAGTGCTAGAGGAAAGCAGGAAAAACTGTTTTTT
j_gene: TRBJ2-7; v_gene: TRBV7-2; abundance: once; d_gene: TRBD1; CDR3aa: CASSLTGTGGSYEQYF; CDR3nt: TGCGCCAGCAGCCTCACCGGGACAGGGGGCTCCTACGAGCAGTACTTC
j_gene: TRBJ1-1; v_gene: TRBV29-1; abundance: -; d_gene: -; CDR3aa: CSVVRGDVPTEAFF; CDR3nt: TGCAGCGTTGTCCGGGGCGACGTGCCCACTGAAGCTTTCTTT
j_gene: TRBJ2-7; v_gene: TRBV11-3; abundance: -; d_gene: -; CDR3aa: CASSLEVGYEQYF; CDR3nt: TGTGCCAGCAGCTTAGAGGTCGGTTACGAGCAGTACTTC
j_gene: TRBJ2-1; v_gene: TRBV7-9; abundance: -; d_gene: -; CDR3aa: CASSPLGDKRASYNEQFF; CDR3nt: TGTGCCAGCAGCCCACTAGGGGATAAAAGGGCCTCCTACAATGAGCAGTTCTTC
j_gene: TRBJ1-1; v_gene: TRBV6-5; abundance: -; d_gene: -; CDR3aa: CASSPDYSNTEAFF; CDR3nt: TGTGCCAGCAGTCCGGACTATTCGAACACTGAAGCTTTCTTC
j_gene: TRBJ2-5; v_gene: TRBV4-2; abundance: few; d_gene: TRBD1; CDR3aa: CASSQEYRDRGQETQYF; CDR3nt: TGTGCCAGCAGCCAAGAATACCGGGACAGGGGGCAAGAGACCCAGTACTTC
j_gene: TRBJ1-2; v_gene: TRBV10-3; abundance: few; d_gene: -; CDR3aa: CAMAPSVGLGYTF; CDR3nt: TGTGCCATGGCGCCTAGTGTGGGCTTAGGCTACACCTTC
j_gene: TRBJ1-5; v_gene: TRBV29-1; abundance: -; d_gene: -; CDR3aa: CSVEDPGGDQPQHF; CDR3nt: TGCAGCGTTGAAGACCCCGGGGGGGATCAGCCCCAGCATTTT
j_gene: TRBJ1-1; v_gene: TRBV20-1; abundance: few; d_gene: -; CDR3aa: CSARAAGPNTEAFF; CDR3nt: TGCAGTGCTAGAGCGGCAGGTCCGAACACTGAAGCTTTCTTT
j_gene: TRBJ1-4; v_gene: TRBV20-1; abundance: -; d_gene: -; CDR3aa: CSADDGRRAKLFF; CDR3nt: TGCAGTGCCGACGACGGCCGTAGAGCGAAACTGTTTTTT
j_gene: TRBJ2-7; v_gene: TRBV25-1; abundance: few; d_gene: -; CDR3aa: CASSQDSGLSYEQYF; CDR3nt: TGTGCCAGCAGTCAAGATAGCGGCCTCTCCTACGAGCAGTACTTC
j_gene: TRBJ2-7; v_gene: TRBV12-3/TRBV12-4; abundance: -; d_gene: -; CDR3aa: CASSFVTGTYNEQYF; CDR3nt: TGTGCCAGCAGTTTTGTGACAGGTACCTACAATGAGCAGTACTTC
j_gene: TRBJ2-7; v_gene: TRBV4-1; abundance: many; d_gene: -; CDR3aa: CASSQVPAYEQYF; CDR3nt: TGCGCCAGCAGCCAAGTCCCCGCTTACGAGCAGTACTTC
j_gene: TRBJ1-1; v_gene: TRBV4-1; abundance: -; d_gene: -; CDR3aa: CASSQDPGRGTEAFF; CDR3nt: TGCGCCAGCAGCCAAGATCCTGGACGGGGGACTGAAGCTTTCTTT
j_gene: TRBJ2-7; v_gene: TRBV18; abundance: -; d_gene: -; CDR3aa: CASSPPGLQTYEQYF; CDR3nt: TGTGCCAGCTCACCACCGGGGCTGCAAACCTACGAGCAGTACTTC
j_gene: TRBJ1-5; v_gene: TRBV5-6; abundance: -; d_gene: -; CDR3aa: CASSLDRREPQHF; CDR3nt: TGTGCCAGCAGCTTGGACAGGCGAGAGCCCCAGCATTTT
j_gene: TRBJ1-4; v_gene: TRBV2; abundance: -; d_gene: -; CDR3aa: CASSDIGRSNEKLFF; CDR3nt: TGTGCCAGCAGTGATATAGGGCGGTCTAATGAAAAACTGTTTTTT
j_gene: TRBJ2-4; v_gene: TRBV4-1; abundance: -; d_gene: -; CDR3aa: CASSHPPVTKNIQYF; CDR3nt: TGCGCCAGCAGCCATCCCCCAGTGACCAAAAACATTCAGTACTTC
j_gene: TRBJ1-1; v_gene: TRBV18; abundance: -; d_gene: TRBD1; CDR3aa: CASSSETGVGTEAFF; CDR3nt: TGTGCCAGCTCCTCCGAGACAGGGGTGGGAACTGAAGCTTTCTTT
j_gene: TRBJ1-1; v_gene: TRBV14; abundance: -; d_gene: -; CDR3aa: CASSQVSTAEAFF; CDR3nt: TGTGCCAGCAGCCAAGTCTCGACAGCTGAAGCTTTCTTT
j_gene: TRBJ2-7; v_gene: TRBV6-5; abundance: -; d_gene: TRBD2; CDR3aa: CASTVGLAEYNEQYF; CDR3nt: TGTGCCAGCACGGTCGGGCTAGCGGAGTACAATGAGCAGTACTTC
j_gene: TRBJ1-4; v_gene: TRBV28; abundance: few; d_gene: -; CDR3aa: CASSPSDPNEKLFF; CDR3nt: TGTGCCAGCAGTCCCTCAGATCCTAATGAAAAACTGTTTTTT
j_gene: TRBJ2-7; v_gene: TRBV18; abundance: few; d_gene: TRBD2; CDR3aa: CASSGASGNYEQYF; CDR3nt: TGTGCCAGCTCAGGAGCTAGCGGGAACTACGAGCAGTACTTC
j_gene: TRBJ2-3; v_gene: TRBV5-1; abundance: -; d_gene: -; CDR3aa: CASFTGGGFSTDTQYF; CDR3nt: TGCGCCAGCTTTACCGGCGGGGGCTTTAGCACAGATACGCAGTATTTT
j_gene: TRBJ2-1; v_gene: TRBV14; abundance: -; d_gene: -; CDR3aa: CASSQGSNARNNEQFF; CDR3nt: TGTGCCAGCAGCCAAGGGTCAAACGCTAGGAACAATGAGCAGTTCTTC
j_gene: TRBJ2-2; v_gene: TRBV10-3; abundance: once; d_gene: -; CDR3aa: CAISEFRGRNGELFF; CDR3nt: TGTGCCATCAGTGAGTTCCGGGGGCGCAACGGGGAGCTGTTTTTT
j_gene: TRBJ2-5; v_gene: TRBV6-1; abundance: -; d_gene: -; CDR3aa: CASRTGDLQETQYF; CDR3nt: TGTGCCAGCAGGACGGGCGATCTCCAAGAGACCCAGTACTTC
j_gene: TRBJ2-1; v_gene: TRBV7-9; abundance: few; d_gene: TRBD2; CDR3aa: CASHPLGGLNEQFF; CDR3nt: TGTGCCAGCCACCCTCTGGGGGGGTTGAATGAGCAGTTCTTC
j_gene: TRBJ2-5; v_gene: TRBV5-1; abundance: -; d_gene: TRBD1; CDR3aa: CATNGTEQYF; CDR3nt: TGCGCCACAAACGGGACAGAGCAGTACTTC
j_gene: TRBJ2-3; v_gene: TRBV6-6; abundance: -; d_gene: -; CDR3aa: CASSYPRLVRTDTQYF; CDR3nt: TGTGCCAGCAGTTACCCGAGACTAGTGCGCACAGATACGCAGTATTTT
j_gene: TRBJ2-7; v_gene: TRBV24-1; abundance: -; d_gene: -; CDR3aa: CATSDLVGGVSYNEQYF; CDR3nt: TGTGCCACCAGTGATTTGGTGGGTGGCGTCTCCTACAATGAGCAGTACTTC
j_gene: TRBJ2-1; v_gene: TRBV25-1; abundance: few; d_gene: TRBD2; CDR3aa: CASSETGGGKIGNEQFF; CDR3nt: TGTGCCAGCAGTGAGACGGGAGGGGGTAAAATCGGCAATGAGCAGTTCTTC
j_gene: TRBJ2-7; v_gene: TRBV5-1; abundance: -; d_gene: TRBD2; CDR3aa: CASSLLGLAWYNEQYF; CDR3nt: TGCGCCAGCAGCTTGCTCGGACTAGCGTGGTACAATGAGCAGTACTTC
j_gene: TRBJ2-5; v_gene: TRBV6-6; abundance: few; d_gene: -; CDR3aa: CASSYSRVGLQETQYF; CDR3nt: TGTGCCAGCAGTTACTCGAGGGTAGGCCTACAAGAGACCCAGTACTTC
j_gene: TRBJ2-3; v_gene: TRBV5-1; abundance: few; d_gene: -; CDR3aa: CASRWAGENENTQYF; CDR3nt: TGCGCCAGCAGGTGGGCAGGGGAGAATGAAAATACGCAGTATTTT
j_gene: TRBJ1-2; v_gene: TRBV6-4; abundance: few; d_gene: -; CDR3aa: CASSDSTGQYTF; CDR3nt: TGTGCCAGCAGTGACTCGACTGGGCAGTACACCTTC
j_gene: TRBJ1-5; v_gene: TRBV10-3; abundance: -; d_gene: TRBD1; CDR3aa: CAISEGGQGMFQPQHF; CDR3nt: TGTGCCATCAGCGAGGGGGGACAGGGGATGTTTCAGCCCCAGCATTTT
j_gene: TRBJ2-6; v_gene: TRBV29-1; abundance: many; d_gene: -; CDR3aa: CSVERASGANVLTF; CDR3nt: TGCAGCGTTGAAAGAGCGTCTGGGGCCAACGTCCTGACTTTC
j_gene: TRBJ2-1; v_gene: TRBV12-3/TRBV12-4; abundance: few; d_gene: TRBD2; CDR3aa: CANSFDRTSEQFF; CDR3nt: TGTGCCAACAGTTTCGATAGGACTAGTGAGCAGTTCTTC
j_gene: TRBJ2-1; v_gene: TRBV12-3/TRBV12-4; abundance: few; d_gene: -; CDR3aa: CASSLRRVVYNEQFF; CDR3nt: TGTGCCAGCAGTTTGCGTAGGGTGGTATACAATGAGCAGTTCTTC
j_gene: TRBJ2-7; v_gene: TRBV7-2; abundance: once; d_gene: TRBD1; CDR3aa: CASSSQGGLSYEQYF; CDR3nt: TGTGCCAGCAGCTCACAGGGGGGACTCTCCTACGAGCAGTACTTC
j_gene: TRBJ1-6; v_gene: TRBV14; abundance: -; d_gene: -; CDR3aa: CASSQEIRGRSPLHF; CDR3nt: TGTGCCAGCAGCCAAGAAATCCGGGGGCGGTCACCCCTCCACTTT